The clone carrying this TCR beta chain was seen more than once but under ten times. The target antigen is unknown. The data belong to a study of shared clonotypes between healthy human individuals. Points from the study as a whole: Several donors showed sharing of around 5% of naive CD4 clonotypes. A small donor pool kept down the genetic and exposure-history diversity that was represented.

Per the study methods: Junction-only immunoSEQ data arrived without quality scores, meaning filtering differed. Using immunoSEQ multiplex PCR, the repertoire was profiled, and TCRdb retains in-frame clones only, with some absent. V and J calls and clone size follow that table, whereas D and trimming were derived from the DNA. This table holds about a million clones, about 80% found once. The germline V and J ends were trimmed by 7 bases and 0 bases, with 14 bases remaining between them. The CDR3 is made up of 15 amino acids. Germline V CDR1 and CDR2: SGHRS, YFSETQ. The chain joins TRBV5-1 to TRBJ1-3; no firm D call. Sequencing was carried out using memory CD4+ T cells sorted from blood. Subset here: CD45RA-negative fraction. The clonotype was recovered from a man aged 18-30 years in good health. The CDR3 DNA reads as TGCGCCAGCGCGCCGGAGCCGGGCTCTGGAAACACCATATATTTT. Its protein product is CASAPEPGSGNTIYF.